What follows are 21 T cell receptor beta chains derived from one specimen sequenced in a study of cytomegalovirus exposure and HLA in healthy donors. PCR primers comprised 60 Vbeta and 13 Jbeta primers. Libraries were prepared by immunoSEQ multiplex PCR; TCRdb keeps only in-frame clonotypes and omits some of them. In the table there are roughly 98,000 clones, roughly three quarters of which are singletons. The sample taken for sequencing was PBMCs. These receptors were obtained from a female donor in good health and CMV-seronegative.

This chain uses TRBV7-9 with TRBJ2-7; 9 bases align to TRBD1. Germline-derived CDR1 and CDR2 are SEHNR and FQNEAQ (reference sequence). The CDR3 totals 15 residues. With V trimmed by 3 bases and J by 6 bases, 9 bases remained unmatched. CDR3 sequence reads: CASSFRGQGDSEQYF. Written as DNA, the CDR3 is TGTGCCAGCAGCTTCAGGGGACAGGGTGATTCCGAGCAGTACTTC.

The chain joins TRBV4-1 to TRBJ1-3; D possibly corresponds to TRBD1 (6 bases). The V end was cut by 2 bases, the J end by 3 bases, with 11 bases between. The length of the CDR3 is 15 residues. The germline gives CDR1 MGHRA, CDR2 YSYEKL. DNA of the CDR3: TGCGCCAGCAGCCAACCCACAGGGTTTGGAAACACCATATATTTT. Amino acid sequence: CASSQPTGFGNTIYF.

This rearrangement joins TRBV28 to TRBJ2-2; D gene uncertain. The CDR3 contains 15 residues. V was cut by 6 bases and J by 5 bases, with 16 bases left in between. Germline V CDR1 and CDR2: MDHEN, SYDVKM. The CDR3 loop is CASSPNSGFTGELFF. In nucleotides, the CDR3 is TGTGCCAGCAGCCCAAACTCCGGGTTTACCGGGGAGCTGTTTTTT.

This clone has a handful of counts. The chain employs TRBV7-3 and TRBJ2-3; TRBD2 matches 13 bases. CDR3 length equals 19 residues. With V trimmed by 6 bases and J by 0 bases, 12 bases remained unmatched. Per germline, CDR1 SGHTA and CDR2 FQGTGA. CDR3 in DNA: TGTGCCAGCAGGTCCGGGACTAGCGGGGTGACCTCTAGCACAGATACGCAGTATTTT. It codes for CASRSGTSGVTSSTDTQYF.

V and J are TRBV29-1 and TRBJ1-1; no firm D call. The germline V and J ends were trimmed by 5 bases and 1 base, with 11 bases remaining between them. Germline CDR1 and CDR2: SQVTM and ANQGSEA. The CDR3 spans 13 residues. The CDR3 here is CSVLKWQNTEAFF. CDR3 DNA: TGCAGCGTTCTTAAGTGGCAGAACACTGAAGCTTTCTTT.

The rearrangement joins TRBV5-8 to TRBJ2-7, with 7 bases that match TRBD2. The V segment lost 0 bases and the J segment 4 bases; nucleotides outside the gene matches: 10. Germline lookup yields CDR1 SGHTS and CDR2 YDEGEE. The CDR3 covers 16 residues. The CDR3 sequence: CASSLGVDGRLYEQYF. CDR3 coding DNA: TGTGCCAGCAGCTTGGGCGTCGACGGGAGGCTGTACGAGCAGTACTTC.

This chain links TRBV5-1 with TRBJ1-1, with a weak D call TRBD1 (5 bases). Trimming removed 0 bases at V and 0 bases at J, with 12 bases between. Germline-derived CDR1 and CDR2 are SGHRS and YFSETQ. The CDR3 has 16 amino acids. The CDR3 loop reads CASSLVGGTLNTEAFF. CDR3 coding DNA: TGCGCCAGCAGCTTGGTGGGGGGGACTTTGAACACTGAAGCTTTCTTT.

The chain uses TRBV27 and TRBJ2-1; 9 bases fit TRBD2. J lost 10 bases, V lost 2 bases, and 3 bases had no gene match. The CDR3 runs to 13 residues. The germline V gene encodes CDR1 MNHEY and CDR2 SMNVEV (reference sequence). CDR3 amino acids: CASSLGTSYEQFF. The CDR3 DNA reads TGTGCCAGCAGTTTAGGGACTAGCTACGAGCAGTTCTTC.

The rearrangement links TRBV6-5 to TRBJ2-1; 9 nucleotides agree with TRBD2. This CDR3 comprises 15 residues. Unmatched junction bases numbered 2, after V lost 5 bases and J lost 0 bases. Looked up from germline, CDR1 is MNHEY and CDR2 is SVGAGI. CDR3 DNA: TGTGCCAGCAGTCGTAGCGGGAGCTCCTACAATGAGCAGTTCTTC. Its protein product is CASSRSGSSYNEQFF.

The chain is built from TRBV30 and TRBJ1-1; 7 bases line up with TRBD1. This CDR3 contains 14 residues. V lost 3 bases and J lost 5; bases outside the gene matches: 9. The germline V gene has CDR1 GTSNPN and CDR2 SVGIG (reference sequence). CDR3 nucleotides: TGTGCCTGGAGGCCACCTGACAGGGAAACTGAAGCTTTCTTT. Translated: CAWRPPDRETEAFF.

The rearrangement uses TRBV7-3 and TRBJ1-2; 8 bases fit TRBD1. The junction had 7 bases not matched to a gene; V was cut back by 4 bases and J by 6 bases. Germline V gene lookup returns CDR1 SGHTA and CDR2 FQGTGA. The CDR3 totals 14 residues. Here the CDR3 DNA reads TGTGCCAGCAGCTCCACGGCGGGACAGGATGGCTACACCTTC. Translating gives CASSSTAGQDGYTF.

V usage is TRBV2 and J usage is TRBJ1-5; 12 positions match TRBD1. Germline V lookup: CDR1 SNHLY, CDR2 FYNNEI. The CDR3 length is 15 residues. V gave up 6 bases and J gave up 7 bases; unmatched junction bases: 7. The CDR3 spells CASRGGTGGGQPQHF. The CDR3 DNA is TGTGCCAGCAGGGGAGGGACAGGGGGCGGCCAGCCCCAGCATTTT.

The chain uses TRBV7-9 and TRBJ2-2, with 7 bases lining up with TRBD1. The ends lost 7 bases at V and 0 bases at J; junction bases unmatched: 2. Germline V lookup: CDR1 SEHNR, CDR2 FQNEAQ (reference sequence). The CDR3 contains 14 residues. The CDR3 sequence is CASKDRANTGELFF. The CDR3, as DNA: TGTGCCAGCAAAGACAGGGCGAACACCGGGGAGCTGTTTTTT.

This clone was seen more than once but under ten times. J is TRBJ1-2 and V is TRBV11-2; maybe TRBD1 (5 bases). Trimming shortened V by 0 bases and J by 6 bases, and 8 bases separated the two germline ends. Germline V gives CDR1 SGHAT, CDR2 FQNNGV. The CDR3 consists of 13 residues. In DNA form, the CDR3 reads TGTGCCAGCAGCTTAGATTTAGGGGATGGCTACACCTTC. Amino acids: CASSLDLGDGYTF. Looking up the rest from reference TRBV11-2 and TRBJ1-2 gives the full variable domain: EAGVAQSPRYKIIEKRQSVAFWCNPISGHATLYWYQQILGQGPKLLIQFQNNGVVDDSQLPKDRFSAERLKGVDSTLKIQPAKLEDSAVYLCASSLDLGDGYTFGSGTRLTVV.

The chain is built from TRBV4-3 and TRBJ1-1, with D perhaps matching TRBD1 (5 bases). This CDR3 has 14 residues. The V gene lost 0 bases and the J gene lost 7 bases, with 12 bases spanning the gap. The germline V gene has CDR1 LGHNA and CDR2 YSLEER. Written as DNA, the CDR3 is TGCGCCAGCAGCCAAGATGGCAGGGCCGATGAAGCTTTCTTT. Translation: CASSQDGRADEAFF.

This chain connects TRBV18 to TRBJ1-2; 10 bases map to TRBD1. This CDR3 has 18 amino acids. Germline loops: CDR1 KGHSH, CDR2 LQKENI. Germline trimming cut 3 bases from V and 4 bases from J; bases unmatched to any gene: 14. The chain's CDR3 is CASSPAWDRGPKGYGYTF. CDR3 nucleotide sequence: TGTGCCAGCTCACCTGCTTGGGACAGGGGCCCCAAAGGCTATGGCTACACCTTC. The variable domain in full, completed from reference TRBV18 and TRBJ1-2, reads NAGVMQNPRHLVRRRGQEARLRCSPMKGHSHVYWYRQLPEEGLKFMVYLQKENIIDESGMPKERFSAEFPKEGPSILRIQQVVRGDSAAYFCASSPAWDRGPKGYGYTFGSGTRLTVV.

This clone was detected once. The chain is built from TRBV15 and TRBJ2-5; 9 nucleotides agree with TRBD1. CDR1 and CDR2 from the germline V gene are LNHNV and YYDKDF (reference sequence). Unmatched junction bases numbered 11, after V lost 0 bases and J lost 3 bases. This CDR3 contains 18 residues. The CDR3, as DNA: TGTGCCACCAGCAGAGATCTCGTAAGGGACAGGGTGGAAGAGACCCAGTACTTC. Translation gives CATSRDLVRDRVEETQYF.

V is TRBV7-8 and J is TRBJ1-1, with 8 bases matching TRBD1. Trimming cost V 5 bases and J 11 bases; bases outside gene matches: 7. In germline, CDR1 is SGHVS, CDR2 FQNEAQ. This CDR3 comprises 12 residues. The CDR3 bases are TGTGCCAGCAGCCTCGGACAGGGTGGTGCTTTCTTT. Translation gives CASSLGQGGAFF.

V is TRBV4-1 and J is TRBJ1-3; 8 positions agree with TRBD1. This CDR3 is 16 amino acids long. V gave up 1 base and J gave up 5 bases; unmatched junction bases: 7. Germline V CDR1 and CDR2: MGHRA, YSYEKL. The CDR3 region has the DNA TGCGCCAGCAGCCAAGTCGGCAGGGGGCGTAGAAACACCATATATTTT. Its translation is CASSQVGRGRRNTIYF.

In this sample, this clone turned up a few times. The CDR3 DNA follows: TGTGCCAGCGGCCGCCGGGAACTCGATGAGCAGTTCTTC. Protein: CASGRRELDEQFF. This chain joins TRBV4-2 and TRBJ2-1; perhaps TRBD2 as D (5 bases). Looked up from germline, CDR1 is LGHNA and CDR2 is YNFKEQ. The V gene lost 8 bases and the J gene lost 8 bases, with 16 bases spanning the gap. The CDR3 has 13 amino acids.

This chain uses TRBV27 with TRBJ2-7, with D perhaps matching TRBD1 (6 bases). The CDR3 is 15 residues long. The germline V and J ends were trimmed by 1 base and 0 bases, with 10 bases remaining between them. The germline V gene encodes CDR1 MNHEY and CDR2 SMNVEV (reference sequence). The CDR3 nucleotides are TGTGCCAGCAGTTTATGGGGGCCGAGCTCCTACGAGCAGTACTTC. Encoded protein: CASSLWGPSSYEQYF.